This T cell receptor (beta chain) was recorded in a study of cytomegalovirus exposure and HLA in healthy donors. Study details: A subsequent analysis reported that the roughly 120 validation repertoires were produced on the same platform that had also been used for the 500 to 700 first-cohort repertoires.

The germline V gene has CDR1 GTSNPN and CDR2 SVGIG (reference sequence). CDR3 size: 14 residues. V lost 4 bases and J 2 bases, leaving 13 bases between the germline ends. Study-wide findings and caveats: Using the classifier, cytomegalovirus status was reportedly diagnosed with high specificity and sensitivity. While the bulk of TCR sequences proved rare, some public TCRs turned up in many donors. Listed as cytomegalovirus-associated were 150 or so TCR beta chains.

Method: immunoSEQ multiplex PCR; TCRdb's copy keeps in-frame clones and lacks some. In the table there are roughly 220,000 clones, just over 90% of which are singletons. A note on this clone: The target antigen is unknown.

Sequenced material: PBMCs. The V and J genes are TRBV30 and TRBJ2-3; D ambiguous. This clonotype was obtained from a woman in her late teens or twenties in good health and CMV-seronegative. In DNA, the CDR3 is TGTGCCTGGAAATTTGCGGTTAACACAGATACGCAGTATTTT. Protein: CAWKFAVNTDTQYF.